The T cell receptor beta chain under discussion was sequenced for a study of blood T cell repertoires in COVID-19. Study-level background: COVID-19 samples, acute and convalescent, were from the United States, Italy and Spain.

Participant reports of clinical history set cohort assignment. Sequencing was performed with immunoSEQ multiplex PCR; in TCRdb, only in-frame clones are kept and a portion is missing. The sample lists 450,000 or so clones; about 90% were seen once. The germline CDR1 and CDR2 sequences are SGHNT and YYREEE (reference sequence). The V end lost 4 bases, the J end lost 7 bases, and 11 bases lay between the germline ends. The CDR3 runs 13 residues. The receptor was derived from a man aged 18 to 30 who had recovered from COVID-19. This chain links TRBV5-4 with TRBJ1-4; no clear D gene. The sample was PBMCs or T cells enriched from blood (not recorded which). The DNA for the CDR3 is TGTGCCAGCAGCCCTGCGGATAGTGAAAAACTGTTTTTT. Translation gives CASSPADSEKLFF.